One sample yielded the 15 T cell receptor beta chains listed below, sequenced in a study of T cell repertoires in cytomegalovirus infection. These receptors' targets are unknown. Via MiXCR, TCRdb re-called the reads, giving one row per CDR3 protein. The sample has 100,000 to 150,000 distinct CDR3 sequences, more than 25% seen once. This specimen was CD8+ T cells from cultured PBMCs, taken from culture after CMV antigen stimulation. The receptor set was obtained from a human donor in good health (CMV status not recorded). Some clones in this sample may be carry-over from other donors' samples.

This clonotype appeared a few times. The chain carries TRBV10-3 and TRBJ2-7, with 11 bases identical to TRBD1. This CDR3 spans 15 amino acids. The germline gives CDR1 ENHRY, CDR2 SYGVKD. V was pared by 2 bases and J by 5 bases, with 5 bases of the junction left unmatched. The CDR3 protein is CAISEGTGGLDEQYF. CDR3 bases: TGTGCCATCAGTGAGGGGACAGGGGGTCTCGACGAGCAGTACTTC.

A few counts support this clonotype. V gene TRBV7-8 combines with J gene TRBJ2-7, with D uncertain. Trimming took 5 bases from V and 0 from J, leaving 14 bases between them. Per the germline V gene, CDR1 is SGHVS and CDR2 is FQNEAQ. The CDR3 totals 15 residues. The CDR3 nucleotides are TGTGCCAGCAGCGAAGCGCTTGCGAGCTCCTACGAGCAGTACTTC. The encoded protein is CASSEALASSYEQYF.

The chain recombines TRBV20-1 with TRBJ2-7; TRBD2 aligns across 12 bases. In germline, CDR1 is DFQATT, CDR2 SNEGSKA (reference sequence). Unmatched junction bases numbered 8, after V lost 3 bases and J lost 2 bases. The CDR3 extends over 16 amino acids. For the CDR3, the DNA is TGCAGTGCTAGTGCTACTAGCGGGGGGTTTACCTACGAGCAGTACTTC. Translating it yields CSASATSGGFTYEQYF.

V is TRBV7-9 and J is TRBJ2-2; D is ambiguous. The germline V gene encodes CDR1 SEHNR and CDR2 FQNEAQ (reference sequence). The CDR3 loop spans 16 amino acids. V was pared by 0 bases and J by 0 bases, with 8 bases between. CDR3 residues: CASSLAGRTNTGELFF. CDR3 nucleotide sequence: TGTGCCAGCAGCTTAGCAGGACGGACGAACACCGGGGAGCTGTTTTTT.

At least ten counts were recorded for this clonotype. This chain uses TRBV7-8 with TRBJ2-3; TRBD1 matches at 7 bases. The CDR3 totals 17 residues. Losses at the gene ends were 4 bases for V and 3 bases for J; bases not matched to a gene: 13. Germline assignment: CDR1 SGHVS and CDR2 FQNEAQ. CDR3 bases: TGTGCCAGCAGCTCGCGGAGACAGGGTGGTCGAACAGATACGCAGTATTTT. It translates to CASSSRRQGGRTDTQYF.

There are a few counts of this clonotype. The chain links TRBV4-1 to TRBJ2-7; 9 positions agree with TRBD2. In germline, CDR1 is MGHRA, CDR2 YSYEKL. Trimming cost V 0 bases and J 2 bases; bases outside gene matches: 2. This CDR3 is built from 15 residues. Written as DNA, the CDR3 is TGCGCCAGCAGCCAAGAAGCGGGGGGTACCTACGAGCAGTACTTC. Translation gives CASSQEAGGTYEQYF.

This clonotype occurred a few times. The rearrangement joins TRBV12-3 or TRBV12-4 to TRBJ1-5; D may be TRBD1 (5 bases). Trimming pared 3 bases from V and 5 bases from J, leaving 17 bases between. This CDR3 comprises 16 residues. For the CDR3, the DNA is TGTGCCAGCAGTTTTATGGGACCGCCACCTCATCAGCCCCAGCATTTT. It encodes CASSFMGPPPHQPQHF.

A remark on this clonotype: The junction differs from germline at one of its ends, possibly a read error. This rearrangement joins TRBV7-6 to TRBJ2-3; the D gene is possibly TRBD1 (9 bases). The CDR3 runs to 22 residues. Germline CDR1 and CDR2: SGHVS and FNYEAQ. The CDR3 coding sequence is TGTGCTAGCAGCTTAGCGGGGTCCTGGGGACAGGGCTGTTTGGTGGACACAGATACGCAGTATTTT. This encodes CASSLAGSWGQGCLVDTDTQYF.

This clonotype has more than one count but fewer than ten. The chain combines TRBV4-1 with TRBJ2-7; TRBD1 matches 8 bases. V was pared by 0 bases and J by 0 bases, with 7 bases of the junction left unmatched. The CDR3 runs to 17 residues. The V gene's germline CDR1 is MGHRA and CDR2 YSYEKL. The chain's CDR3 is CASSQDHAGGSSYEQYF. The CDR3 region has the DNA TGCGCCAGCAGCCAAGATCACGCAGGGGGCAGCTCCTACGAGCAGTACTTC.

This clonotype was seen only a few times. The gene calls are TRBV11-2 and TRBJ2-3; possibly TRBD2 for D (5 bases). The CDR3 contains 16 residues. Trimming stripped 4 bases from V and 5 bases from J, with 19 bases between. Germline loops: CDR1 SGHAT, CDR2 FQNNGV. The CDR3 region is CASSSPIRGRGDTQYF. The CDR3 DNA follows: TGTGCCAGCAGCTCCCCCATTAGAGGGAGAGGAGATACGCAGTATTTT.

The chain is built from TRBV5-6 and TRBJ2-7, with TRBD1 matching 8 bases. The CDR3 is 15 residues long. Germline loops: CDR1 SGHDT, CDR2 YYEEEE. J was trimmed by 1 base and V by 4 bases; bases with no gene match: 7. The CDR3 DNA is TGTGCCAGCAGCGGTACCGGGACAGGATCCTACGAGCAGTACTTC. Translated: CASSGTGTGSYEQYF.

The chain uses TRBV20-1 and TRBJ1-6; maybe TRBD1 (5 bases). The CDR3 has 16 residues. The V gene's germline CDR1 is DFQATT and CDR2 SNEGSKA (reference sequence). Between the trimmed V and J ends, which lost 2 bases and 7 bases, there was a span of 18 bases. In nucleotides, the CDR3 is TGCAGTGCTAGAATCCCTTTGGCGGGGCTAAATTCACCCCTCCACTTT. Translation gives CSARIPLAGLNSPLHF.

This rearrangement joins TRBV7-2 to TRBJ2-7; D is uncertain. This CDR3 is 14 amino acids long. V lost 5 bases and J lost 7, with 18 bases in between. Germline lookup yields CDR1 SGHTA and CDR2 FQGNSA. The CDR3 DNA sequence: TGTGCCAGCAGCCTATACGATACTGGGCCGGAGCAGTACTTC. Protein: CASSLYDTGPEQYF.

A few counts support this clonotype. The chain uses TRBV11-2 and TRBJ1-3; D is ambiguous. Trimming took 0 bases from V and 3 from J, leaving 9 bases between them. Looked up from germline, CDR1 is SGHAT and CDR2 is FQNNGV. This CDR3 comprises 15 residues. CDR3: CASSLESGVGNTIYF. CDR3 DNA: TGTGCCAGCAGCTTAGAGTCCGGGGTTGGAAACACCATATATTTT.

This clonotype was seen many times. The V call is TRBV4-1, the J call TRBJ2-7; TRBD1 matches at 10 bases. This CDR3 comprises 17 residues. Germline V gives CDR1 MGHRA, CDR2 YSYEKL. V shed 0 bases, J shed 1 base, and the junction held 6 bases outside the gene matches. CDR3 sequence (DNA): TGCGCCAGCAGCCAAGAGTCGTGGACAGGGGGTTCCTACGAGCAGTACTTC. Its translation is CASSQESWTGGSYEQYF.